Described below is a single T cell receptor beta chain sequence and its context. No cognate antigen has been identified for it. Base-call qualities are not available, and no considerably larger clone is one nucleotide away. The cohort was made up of 666 healthy bone marrow donors. Cohort members were all nominally healthy when sampled, although unrecorded immune exposures were likely present. The donor was CMV seropositive and belonged to the group of 250 to 300 seropositive cohort members. A peripheral blood sample was collected from each donor, and TCR beta sequencing was performed on peripheral blood mononuclear cells. The Qiagen DNeasy Blood Extraction Kit was used to extract genomic DNA from the blood cell samples. The source of the sample is a study of cytomegalovirus exposure and HLA in healthy donors (TCRdb year 2017). For the wider study: An earlier analysis of 587 of the donors reported under 300 Gb of sequence data and 117 million unique TCR beta sequences obtained from 180 million or so T cells. In a later genetic analysis, genome-wide SNP genotypes for about three fifths of the roughly 670 donors were used, and that subset was treated as a discovery cohort. Rather than drawing on any new phenotypic data, the later analysis identified candidate immune exposures from TCR beta sequences and the way those sequences occurred across donors. Because of strong linkage in the cohort, roughly five DR-DQ haplotypes were treated as single units for association and clustering. An earlier analysis of 587 of the donors used high-throughput TCR beta sequencing to judge whether each TCR beta V gene segment behaved as functional or pseudogenic. The study aimed to test whether signatures of past pathogen exposure could be identified by cataloging public T cell receptors. In addition to the first cohort of around 670 subjects, a separate validation cohort of approximately 110 different subjects was used. The number of donors typed differed by locus, with roughly 620-630 for A, B, C, DRB1 and DQB1, over 500 for DQA1, 600 to 610 for DPA1, and 400 to 490 for DPB1. All discovery cohort repertoires had been generated using a single sequencing platform. Of the 300 to 500 genotyped donors, roughly 76% were placed in the genetic ancestry cluster associated with self-reported Caucasian donors. Alongside the repertoire data, information on donor age, sex, ethnicity and CMV serostatus was compiled. Among some 400 genotyped donors of the cohort, an average of approximately 220,000 unique TCR beta nucleotide sequences was sequenced per donor, of which approximately 18% were non-productive. HLA typing included class I and class II loci at four-digit resolution. The study profiled the T cell repertoires of hundreds of subjects by immunosequencing and related them to cytomegalovirus serostatus. To predict cytomegalovirus infection status, the study combined high-throughput TCR immunosequencing, statistical association of individual TCRs with disease status, and machine learning. About 330 gigabases of sequencing data and 91 million or so unique TCR sequences made up an early release that covered fewer than 650 HLA-typed donors. A later analysis re-examined previously published TCR beta repertoires from hundreds of donors and added high-resolution HLA genotyping to investigate patterns of TCR occurrence.

The library was built by means of the immunoSEQ multiplex PCR assay. For the multiplex PCR, a mixture combining 60 forward primers for TCR Vbeta segments and 13 reverse primers for TCR Jbeta segments was used. The CDR3 region of rearranged TCR beta genes was amplified from genomic DNA by a multiplex PCR assay. The amplified TCR beta libraries were sequenced on the Illumina HiSeq System as 87-base-pair reads. On the study's bioinformatics: A later analysis tallied roughly 78 million unique TCR beta chains across the roughly 610 repertoires, and approximately 12 million of those chains were shared by two or more donors. Raw reads were error-corrected and collapsed into unique sequences with a nearest-neighbor algorithm that merged closely related sequences to remove PCR and sequencing errors. CDR3 sequences were aligned to IMGT reference sequences to assign V, D and J gene segments. Each retained sequence needed at least a six-nucleotide match to both a V gene segment and a J gene segment. Rearrangements were called productive when the CDR3 lacked stop codons and stayed in frame with V and J; all others were non-productive. CDR3 was defined by IMGT convention, running from the second conserved V-encoded cysteine to the conserved J-encoded phenylalanine. Sequences without an unambiguous match to a single V gene segment were excluded from the earlier analysis of a few hundred of the donors. An earlier analysis of 500 to 600 of the donors classified V segments as functional when productive rearrangements were above 56.7% and as segregating when the standard deviation between donors was above 5%. To diagnose cytomegalovirus status from the catalog of TCR beta chain sequences, a statistical classification framework was built. V and J gene assignment, in a later analysis, came from comparing TCR nucleotide sequences with IMGT/GENE-DB human TR gene sequences. A later analysis assigned CDR3 sequences and most-parsimonious VDJ recombination scenarios with the TCRdist pipeline. In a later analysis, each TCR beta chain was defined by its CDR3 amino acid sequence together with its V-gene family, and reads without a unique V-gene family were excluded. In a later analysis, 500 to 700 highly shared, low-generation-probability nucleotide sequences were removed to address suspected cross-contamination and a sequencing artifact. In a later analysis, a clonal expansion index was calculated for each public chain from normalized within-repertoire ranks of inferred template counts. In a later analysis, generation probabilities were computed using a VDJ recombination model fitted to out-of-frame rearrangements, and the results were checked against IGoR. Hypergeometric tests were used in a later analysis to score TCR-TCR, TCR-HLA and TCR-CMV co-occurrence, with a repertoire-size bias correction applied to the TCR pairs. In a later analysis, false discovery rates were estimated by permuting HLA or CMV assignments 20 times. In a later analysis, co-occurring TCRs were grouped with DBSCAN, and TCRdist sequence similarity was added when clustering was performed within HLA-allele-positive subsets. Repertoires with fewer than 30,000 or more than 120,000 public chains were left out of co-occurrence clustering, as were roughly five repertoires with anomalous nucleotide sharing. This immuneACCESS table, as held by TCRdb, lists in-frame sequences with V and J called but not all clones. Of the missing ones, under half trace to an unresolved V gene in checked studies; the others have no known cause. V, J and clone size reflect that table, while D and trimming were determined from the DNA. This sample lists around 93,000 clones; 65% to 90% were detected once. Jointly, the top ten make up roughly 3.4% of the sample.

General conclusions and limits of the study: In the study, some 160 TCR beta chains were listed as associated with cytomegalovirus. The authors suggested that the approach could potentially be extended to other disease states and immunological phenotypes. Because HLA typing was missing for some donors at each locus, association tests included only the typed subset. An earlier analysis of approximately 530 of the donors showed that most TCR beta V segments appeared in productive rearrangements either about 87% or about 30% of the time, which broadly matched IMGT annotations. A later analysis found that most CMV-associated TCR beta chains appeared HLA-restricted, with HLA associations seemingly driven largely by CMV exposure. When HLA alleles, especially DR and DQ, strongly co-occurred, TCR associations were difficult to assign to individual alleles. The only immune exposure information available for the cohort was CMV serostatus. A later analysis reported that several top co-occurrence clusters appeared linked to parvovirus B19, influenza, CMV and Epstein-Barr virus. A later genetic analysis associated a missense DCLRE1C variant with V-gene and J-gene trimming of TCR beta chains, and an independent cohort replicated the association. Across donors, most TCR sequences were observed very rarely, whereas some public TCRs were present in many individuals. Because counts were too low, 15 to 20 rarely observed V segments, including chromosome 9 orphons, were left out of the earlier analysis of 587 of the donors. Presence/absence analyses assumed roughly uniform sequencing depth across donors, an assumption that may not hold. Correlated functional status among segregating V segments might be attributable to linkage disequilibrium, but an unknown experimental factor could not be ruled out. The classifier was reported to diagnose cytomegalovirus status with high specificity and sensitivity in both the original and validation cohorts. The sequencing pipeline was judged likely to have produced a cluster of highly shared sequence variants as a technical artifact. A further reported finding was that TCR beta sequences accurately predicted the HLA-A and HLA-B alleles for most subjects in the first cohort. A later analysis associated 15,000 to 20,000 TCR beta sequences with specific HLA alleles at a false discovery rate of 0.05. Some IMGT-functional V segments, including TRBV6-2 and TRBV6-3, could not be told apart with the 87-base-pair reads, so those segments were excluded. In this cohort, only TCR beta chains were sequenced, and detectable features were limited by the absence of alpha or paired-chain data. Compared with equally common non-associated chains, HLA-associated TCR beta chains in a later analysis were more clonally expanded and had lower generation probabilities. Compared with the roughly 710-donor mean, donors in an Asian-associated ancestry cluster had fewer N-insertions in productive TCRs, according to a later genetic analysis. A later analysis found that TCR association rates varied across HLA loci, with DRB1 alleles showing the most associated TCRs and HLA-C alleles the fewest. A few of the identified cytomegalovirus-associated TCR beta chains were confirmed in vitro to be specific for cytomegalovirus antigens.

V and J are trimmed by 3 bases and 4 bases, and the gene matches miss 12 bases of the junction. The CDR3 numbers 16 residues from cysteine through phenylalanine. Only the CDR3 DNA stays, 48 bases, in frame from base 1. CDR1 and CDR2, looked up from the germline V gene, are SGDLS and YYNGEE. The TCR sequence derives from a young man in good health and CMV-seropositive. Recombination connected TRBV9 to TRBJ1-1; TRBD1 aligns with 7 central bases. The source material was PBMCs. CDR3 reads: CASSARQGSRSTEAFF. The nucleotide sequence reads as follows: TGTGCCAGCAGCGCCCGACAGGGATCACGGTCCACTGAAGCTTTCTTT.